What follows are 21 T cell receptor beta chains derived from one specimen sequenced in a study of response to subunit inactivated influenza vaccine. TCRdb fed the RT-PCR reads into MiXCR, producing one record per CDR3 protein. This table has hundreds of thousands of distinct CDR3 sequences, 11% to 15% appearing once. Specimen: PBMCs from blood, collected 14 days before vaccination. Receptors originate from a man aged 50 or older who received an inactivated influenza vaccine.

This clonotype was observed a few times. CDR3 sequence reads: CASSGTSGRFEQFF. The CDR3 nucleotides read TGTGCCAGCAGCGGGACTAGCGGGAGATTTGAGCAGTTCTTC. V gene TRBV12-3 or TRBV12-4 combines with J gene TRBJ2-1, with 14 bases that match TRBD2. The CDR3 has 14 amino acids. The ends lost 6 bases at V and 9 bases at J; junction bases unmatched: 4.

V and J are TRBV3-1 and TRBJ2-2; TRBD1 agrees at 9 bases. The CDR3 extends over 17 amino acids. Germline V gene sequence: CDR1 LGHDT, CDR2 YNNKEL (reference sequence). Losses at the gene ends were 5 bases for V and 6 bases for J; bases not matched to a gene: 13. In DNA form, the CDR3 reads TGTGCCAGCAGCAGCTACAGGGGGCGCGCCATTGCCGGGGAGCTGTTTTTT. It yields the protein CASSSYRGRAIAGELFF.

This clonotype came up a few times. The chain carries TRBV11-2 and TRBJ2-1, with D perhaps matching TRBD2 (7 bases). Germline V gene lookup returns CDR1 SGHAT and CDR2 FQNNGV. The CDR3 loop spans 17 amino acids. V lost 5 bases and J lost 1, with 18 bases in between. The CDR3: CASSHLVGGQSYNEQFF. DNA of the CDR3: TGTGCCAGCAGCCACCTGGTCGGGGGGCAATCCTACAATGAGCAGTTCTTC.

This sequence joins TRBV12-3 or TRBV12-4 and TRBJ2-5, with D maybe TRBD2 (6 bases). The CDR3 is 12 residues long. V lost 7 bases to trimming and J lost 4 bases, with 10 bases between them. In DNA, the CDR3 is TGTGCCAGCAAGGAGGGAAGAGAGACCCAGTACTTC. Translated, it gives CASKEGRETQYF.

This chain uses TRBV7-9 with TRBJ2-3; a weak D match, TRBD1 (6 bases). CDR3 length: 17 residues. The ends were cut back, 2 bases at V and 0 bases at J, with 15 bases in the middle. CDR1 SEHNR and CDR2 FQNEAQ come from the germline V gene (reference sequence). DNA for the CDR3: TGTGCCAGCAGCTTATCGTCCGGGACAATCAGCACAGATACGCAGTATTTT. Protein: CASSLSSGTISTDTQYF.

This clonotype was found a few times. The chain employs TRBV2 and TRBJ2-1; TRBD1 matches at 9 bases. The ends lost 3 bases at V and 4 bases at J; junction bases unmatched: 1. CDR1 is SNHLY and CDR2 is FYNNEI in the germline V gene. This CDR3 has 14 amino acids. The CDR3 DNA sequence: TGTGCCAGCAGTGATGGGACAGGGTACAATGAGCAGTTCTTC. Protein product: CASSDGTGYNEQFF.

The V call is TRBV3-1, the J call TRBJ2-1, with D hard to call. Germline CDR1 and CDR2: LGHDT and YNNKEL (reference sequence). This CDR3 has 13 amino acids. Trimming cost V 6 bases and J 8 bases, with 14 bases left between them. CDR3 sequence: CASRTPWSDEQFF. DNA of the CDR3: TGTGCCAGCAGAACTCCTTGGTCGGATGAGCAGTTCTTC.

The V gene is TRBV21-1, the J gene TRBJ2-6; the listed D gene, TRBD1, was not tested against the DNA. TRBV21-1 is assigned pseudogene status. The CDR3 has 16 residues. The CDR3 region is CASSPEGHSGANVLTF. The CDR3 DNA reads TGTGCCAGCAGCCCCGAGGGACACTCTGGGGCCAACGTCCTGACTTTC.

This chain joins TRBV5-1 and TRBJ1-1, with TRBD1 matching over 9 bases. Looked up from germline, CDR1 is SGHRS and CDR2 is YFSETQ. The CDR3 loop spans 14 amino acids. Trimming cost V 6 bases and J 0 bases; bases outside gene matches: 3. CDR3 nucleotide sequence: TGCGCCAGCACCAGGACAGGGGTGAACACTGAAGCTTTCTTT. Translated, it gives CASTRTGVNTEAFF.

The chain carries TRBV28 and TRBJ2-4, with 8 positions matching TRBD2. The CDR3 covers 20 residues. Germline values: CDR1 MDHEN, CDR2 SYDVKM. Trimming cost V 3 bases and J 0 bases; bases outside gene matches: 16. This CDR3 reads CASSLGGFTSGPLAKNIQYF. CDR3 nucleotide sequence: TGTGCCAGCAGTTTGGGGGGCTTCACTAGCGGCCCACTAGCCAAAAACATTCAGTACTTC. The full variable domain, with the rest looked up from reference TRBV28 and TRBJ2-4, is DVKVTQSSRYLVKRTGEKVFLECVQDMDHENMFWYRQDPGLGLRLIYFSYDVKMKEKGDIPEGYSVSREKKERFSLILESASTNQTSMYLCASSLGGFTSGPLAKNIQYFGAGTRLSVL.

Comment on this clonotype: A junction boundary mismatches the germline segment, possibly from a read error. The V gene is TRBV5-6, the J gene TRBJ2-7; 10 nucleotides align to TRBD1. The CDR3 is 15 amino acids. Germline-derived CDR1 and CDR2 are SGHDT and YYEEEE. This CDR3 is CDSSEWGTGVDEQYF. The CDR3, as DNA: TGTGACAGCAGCGAGTGGGGGACAGGGGTTGACGAGCAGTACTTC.

The genes are TRBV14 and TRBJ2-7, with D tentatively TRBD1 (5 bases). Germline V gives CDR1 SGHDN, CDR2 FVKESK. Trimming removed 4 bases at V and 2 bases at J, with 12 bases between. This CDR3 is built from 14 residues. The CDR3 loop is CASSRVGVPYEQYF. CDR3 DNA: TGTGCCAGCAGCCGGGTAGGGGTCCCCTACGAGCAGTACTTC.

The chain employs TRBV18 and TRBJ2-5; D is undetermined. This CDR3 has 14 residues. Germline CDR1 KGHSH, CDR2 LQKENI. V was trimmed by 3 bases and J by 5 bases, leaving 13 bases between them. This CDR3 reads CASSPRAPRETQYF. CDR3 DNA sequence: TGTGCCAGCTCACCCCGGGCACCGCGGGAGACCCAGTACTTC. The variable domain in full, completed from reference TRBV18 and TRBJ2-5, reads NAGVMQNPRHLVRRRGQEARLRCSPMKGHSHVYWYRQLPEEGLKFMVYLQKENIIDESGMPKERFSAEFPKEGPSILRIQQVVRGDSAAYFCASSPRAPRETQYFGPGTRLLVL.

This clonotype was observed at least ten times. The chain carries TRBV20-1 and TRBJ1-4; 12 bases align to TRBD1. This CDR3 is built from 20 residues. CDR1 and CDR2 (germline): DFQATT, SNEGSKA (reference sequence). Trimming removed 7 bases from V and 2 bases from J; junction bases left unmatched: 20. CDR3 amino acids: CSVGSSKPGQGARTNEKLFF. CDR3 sequence (DNA): TGCAGTGTAGGGTCTTCGAAGCCGGGACAGGGGGCGAGGACTAATGAAAAACTGTTTTTT.

This clonotype showed up just a few times. This chain uses TRBV12-3 or TRBV12-4 with TRBJ2-7, with 14 positions matching TRBD2. V shed 4 bases and J 7 bases; nucleotides not matched to a gene: 9. The CDR3 runs 16 residues. CDR3 sequence (DNA): TGTGCCAGCAGTTCGATAGGGACTAGCGGGAGAAGGGAGCAGTACTTC. It yields the protein CASSSIGTSGRREQYF.

This clonotype came up many times. The chain couples TRBV5-1 to TRBJ1-2; D unresolved. The germline V and J ends were trimmed by 0 bases and 2 bases, with 8 bases remaining between them. This CDR3 is built from 14 residues. Germline CDR1 is SGHRS and CDR2 is YFSETQ. In nucleotides, the CDR3 is TGCGCCAGCAGCTTGGACAGTCGAAACTATGGCTACACCTTC. It translates to CASSLDSRNYGYTF.

The chain uses TRBV20-1 and TRBJ1-5; D gene ambiguous. V lost 6 bases and J 0 bases, leaving 9 bases between the germline ends. The CDR3 contains 13 residues. Germline V gene lookup returns CDR1 DFQATT and CDR2 SNEGSKA (reference sequence). The CDR3 bases are TGCAGTGCAACTTCTAATAGCAATCAGCCCCAGCATTTT. Translated, it gives CSATSNSNQPQHF.

This clonotype occurred a few times. The V and J genes are TRBV6-1 and TRBJ1-1, with TRBD1 as a possible D gene (6 bases). V was cut by 4 bases and J by 3 bases, with 12 bases left in between. The CDR3 spans 14 residues. Per the germline V gene, CDR1 is MNHNS and CDR2 is SASEGT. The CDR3 nucleotides are TGTGCCAGCAGTGGTGCAGGGGTGGACACTGAAGCTTTCTTT. Translating gives CASSGAGVDTEAFF.

This clonotype was detected a few times. This sequence joins TRBV6-5 and TRBJ1-2; 7 bases match TRBD1. The CDR3 is 14 amino acids. Trimming took 0 bases from V and 8 from J; bases not matched to a gene: 6. CDR1 and CDR2 from the germline V gene are MNHEY and SVGAGI. CDR3 residues: CASSYSKQGQGYTF. CDR3 DNA sequence: TGTGCCAGCAGTTACTCCAAACAGGGGCAGGGCTACACCTTC.

This clonotype was counted a few times. The chain recombines TRBV4-3 with TRBJ2-3; 7 bases align to TRBD2. V was pared by 0 bases and J by 0 bases, with 6 bases of the junction left unmatched. This CDR3 has 17 residues. The germline gives CDR1 LGHNA, CDR2 YSLEER. The CDR3 sequence is CASSQDTGGSSTDTQYF. The DNA of the CDR3 is TGCGCCAGCAGCCAAGATACGGGCGGGAGCAGCACAGATACGCAGTATTTT.

This clonotype was observed a handful of times. V usage is TRBV5-1 and J usage is TRBJ2-6; 9 bases agree with TRBD1. J was trimmed by 1 base and V by 6 bases; bases with no gene match: 2. The CDR3 runs 15 residues. The germline CDR1 and CDR2 sequences are SGHRS and YFSETQ. CDR3 amino acids: CASMDRGSGANVLTF. For the CDR3, the DNA is TGCGCCAGCATGGACAGGGGTTCTGGGGCCAACGTCCTGACTTTC.